The rows below give T cell receptor beta chains drawn from one sample of a study of T cell repertoires in cytomegalovirus infection. TCRdb fed the reads into MiXCR, producing one record per CDR3 protein. The table records approximately 990,000 distinct CDR3 sequences, approximately 31% of them present only once. The antigens for these receptors are not known. This material consisted of cultured CD8+ T cells from PBMCs, taken from culture after CMV antigen stimulation. The receptor source for this set is a human donor in good health (CMV status not recorded). Some clones in this sample may be carry-over from other donors' samples. CDR3s include the opening cysteine and the closing phenylalanine or tryptophan. The D gene is left open where the match is weak. Expanded clones get a size class; other rows say once, few or many, or leave the size out.

many	TRBV7-2	TRBD1	TRBJ2-5	CASSLSRTGGETQYF	TGTGCCAGCAGCTTATCGAGAACAGGGGGGGAGACCCAGTACTTC
-	TRBV28	-	TRBJ2-5	CASSFPDTPLTQYF	TGTGCCAGCAGTTTTCCGGACACCCCGCTTACCCAGTACTTC
few	TRBV20-1	-	TRBJ1-6	CSARDWGRNSYNSPLHF	TGCAGTGCTAGAGATTGGGGCCGAAACTCCTATAATTCACCCCTCCACTTT
-	TRBV6-1	-	TRBJ1-3	CASSPTGMGNTIYF	TGTGCCAGCAGCCCCACAGGGATGGGAAACACCATATATTTT
few	TRBV27	-	TRBJ1-6	CASRLGTGDSPLHF	TGTGCCAGCAGGTTAGGTACAGGCGATTCACCCCTCCACTTT
-	TRBV6-2/TRBV6-3	-	TRBJ2-1	CANSSPGGSEQFF	TGTGCCAACAGTTCTCCCGGGGGCAGTGAGCAGTTCTTC
-	TRBV27	TRBD2	TRBJ2-1	CASSQAGGPVNEQFF	TGTGCCAGCAGTCAGGCGGGGGGGCCGGTCAATGAGCAGTTCTTC
many	TRBV6-5	-	TRBJ1-1	CASSYVFGRETEAFF	TGTGCCAGCAGTTACGTGTTTGGCCGGGAGACTGAAGCTTTCTTT
-	TRBV2	-	TRBJ2-3	CASSDGGGGSFSTDTQYF	TGTGCCAGCAGTGATGGGGGGGGGGGCTCCTTTAGCACAGATACGCAGTATTTT
-	TRBV2	-	TRBJ2-1	CASKVRTYNEQFF	TGTGCCAGCAAGGTTAGAACCTACAATGAGCAGTTCTTC
-	TRBV6-5	-	TRBJ2-3	CASSPGWSHDTDTQYF	TGTGCCAGCAGCCCTGGATGGTCTCATGATACAGATACGCAGTATTTT
-	TRBV6-6	TRBD2	TRBJ2-3	CASSYSLAGGADTQYF	TGTGCCAGCAGTTACTCCCTAGCGGGGGGGGCAGATACGCAGTATTTT
-	TRBV6-2/TRBV6-3	-	TRBJ2-3	CASSYSGRADTQYF	TGTGCCAGCAGTTACTCAGGGCGGGCAGATACGCAGTATTTT
-	TRBV13	-	TRBJ2-1	CASSAGWNEQFF	TGTGCCAGCAGCGCCGGGTGGAATGAGCAGTTCTTC
many	TRBV7-9	-	TRBJ2-5	CASSLGFIQETQYF	TGTGCCAGCAGCTTAGGATTTATCCAAGAGACCCAGTACTTC
few	TRBV15	-	TRBJ1-2	CATSRVGPREGVYGYTF	TGTGCCACCAGCAGAGTTGGGCCCAGGGAGGGGGTTTATGGCTACACCTTC
once	TRBV19	-	TRBJ1-6	CASQSTGSYNSPLHF	TGTGCCAGCCAATCGACAGGCTCCTATAATTCACCCCTCCACTTT